Listed here are 8 T cell receptor beta chains from one sample, sequenced in a study of blood T cell repertoires in COVID-19. Profiled with immunoSEQ multiplex PCR; TCRdb holds only in-frame clones, not every one. The sample has some 300,000 clones, roughly 80% seen once. Sequencing was carried out using peripheral blood. The receptors were sampled from a woman in her 50s with active or convalescent COVID-19.

The chain couples TRBV5-1 to TRBJ2-1; TRBD2 matches 11 bases. V lost 0 bases, J lost 6 bases, and 2 bases stayed unmatched. From germline, CDR1 is SGHRS and CDR2 YFSETQ. The CDR3 sequence is 15 residues long. The CDR3, as DNA: TGCGCCAGCAGCTTGGATAGCGGGAGGGCCAATGAGCAGTTCTTC. Residues: CASSLDSGRANEQFF.

The chain is built from TRBV11-3 and TRBJ2-1; 8 bases are shared with TRBD2. Germline CDR1 and CDR2: SGHNT and YENEEA. The CDR3 totals 17 residues. The trim removed 0 bases at V and 6 bases at J, leaving 10 bases unmatched. The CDR3 DNA reads TGTGCCAGCAGCTTAGATATCGGGCTAGCGGGCTTCAATGAGCAGTTCTTC. Its translation is CASSLDIGLAGFNEQFF.

This clone was counted once. One end of the junction varies from germline; a read error may be responsible. This sequence joins TRBV29-1 and TRBJ2-5, with 9 positions matching TRBD2. Germline-derived CDR1 and CDR2 are SQVTM and ANQGSEA. This CDR3 has 16 residues. DNA of the CDR3: TGCCGCGTGCGGCGCGGGGCGGGGGGGGCCCAAGAGACCCAGTACTTC. This translates into CRVRRGAGGAQETQYF.

The chain uses TRBV20-1 and TRBJ2-1; D not resolved. Deletions cut 3 bases from V and 12 bases from J, with 9 bases between. Germline V gene lookup returns CDR1 DFQATT and CDR2 SNEGSKA (reference sequence). The CDR3 consists of 10 residues. Here the CDR3 reads CSASQEMQFF. The DNA of the CDR3 is TGCAGTGCTAGTCAAGAGATGCAGTTCTTC.

This CDR3 is CASSLSLPELNYGYTF. Written as DNA, the CDR3 is TGTGCCAGCAGTTTATCCCTGCCTGAGTTAAACTATGGCTACACCTTC. The chain combines TRBV28 with TRBJ1-2, with D unclear. The V gene's germline CDR1 is MDHEN and CDR2 SYDVKM. The V end lost 1 base, the J end lost 2 bases, and 14 bases lay between the germline ends. The CDR3 runs to 16 residues.

In this sample, this clone turned up once. The genes are TRBV5-1 and TRBJ2-7, with 9 nucleotides matching TRBD2. The ends lost 0 bases at V and 5 bases at J; junction bases unmatched: 6. From germline, CDR1 is SGHRS and CDR2 YFSETQ. The CDR3 extends over 15 amino acids. Here the CDR3 DNA reads TGCGCCAGCAGCTTGGTGGGCGGGAGGGGCGACGAGCAGTACTTC. This gives the protein CASSLVGGRGDEQYF.

The V and J genes are TRBV5-1 and TRBJ2-2; the match to TRBD1 covers 9 bases. The CDR3 has 15 residues. Germline V gene data show CDR1 as SGHRS and CDR2 as YFSETQ. V shed 1 base, J shed 5 bases, and the junction held 3 bases outside the gene matches. This chain's CDR3 is CASSLRTGETGELFF. CDR3 DNA: TGCGCCAGCAGCTTGAGGACAGGGGAAACCGGGGAGCTGTTTTTT.

V is TRBV19 and J is TRBJ1-5; D remains ambiguous. This CDR3 comprises 13 residues. Germline V gene sequence: CDR1 LNHDA, CDR2 SQIVND (reference sequence). V gave up 9 bases and J gave up 7 bases, with 16 bases separating them. DNA for the CDR3: TGTGCCAGCCGTCCGGGGTTTGAACAGCCCCAGCATTTT. This translates into CASRPGFEQPQHF.